These T cell receptor beta chains were read from a single sample in a study of OX40 agonist ivuxolimab in advanced cancers. Clones were read by immunoSEQ multiplex PCR, and TCRdb kept only the in-frame ones, dropping some. Among 60,000 to 75,000 clones, around 93% were seen once, and the ten largest hold around an eighth. This specimen was CD4+ or CD8+ T cells sorted from blood, taken in a trial of the OX40 agonist ivuxolimab. These receptors were collected from an adult with an advanced solid tumor such as melanoma, head and neck, liver or kidney cancer. Each CDR3 is given without its conserved first and last residue. Fields, in order: D gene, V gene, J gene, CDR3 protein. A D gene is named only where the DNA matches it firmly.

D gene: NA
V gene: TRBV27
J gene: TRBJ1-2
CDR3 protein: ASSFGGYGYT

D gene: NA
V gene: TRBV7-9
J gene: TRBJ2-1
CDR3 protein: ASSLPPNEQF

D gene: NA
V gene: TRBV9
J gene: TRBJ2-1
CDR3 protein: ASSVDRETGSYNEQF

D gene: TRBD1
V gene: TRBV27
J gene: TRBJ2-7
CDR3 protein: ASSSWTGVPYEQY

D gene: TRBD2
V gene: TRBV27
J gene: TRBJ2-7
CDR3 protein: ASSLLAGGSYEQY

D gene: NA
V gene: TRBV13
J gene: TRBJ2-1
CDR3 protein: ASSLVAQNNEQF

D gene: NA
V gene: TRBV4-1
J gene: TRBJ1-5
CDR3 protein: ASSQAGVGNQPQH

D gene: NA
V gene: TRBV6-4
J gene: TRBJ2-3
CDR3 protein: ASSDGEISGPDTQY

D gene: NA
V gene: TRBV9
J gene: TRBJ2-2
CDR3 protein: ASTGRGSTGELF

D gene: NA
V gene: TRBV19
J gene: TRBJ2-1
CDR3 protein: ASKDDTGSEQF

D gene: NA
V gene: TRBV10-1
J gene: TRBJ2-1
CDR3 protein: ASSDLNHRGGNEQF

D gene: NA
V gene: TRBV27
J gene: TRBJ1-6
CDR3 protein: ASSLGSVGISPLH

D gene: NA
V gene: TRBV27
J gene: TRBJ1-5
CDR3 protein: ASSTGHLGPQH

D gene: NA
V gene: TRBV2
J gene: TRBJ1-1
CDR3 protein: ASPPGRAYTEAF

D gene: NA
V gene: TRBV4-2
J gene: TRBJ1-5
CDR3 protein: ASSQDTGYHQPQH

D gene: NA
V gene: TRBV9
J gene: TRBJ2-1
CDR3 protein: ASSPFPGEEQF

D gene: NA
V gene: TRBV9
J gene: TRBJ2-7
CDR3 protein: ASSVGRNPYEQY

D gene: NA
V gene: TRBV9
J gene: TRBJ2-1
CDR3 protein: ASSPWTSANNEQF

D gene: TRBD1
V gene: TRBV5-8
J gene: TRBJ1-5
CDR3 protein: ASSKGQALNQPQH

D gene: TRBD1
V gene: TRBV30
J gene: TRBJ2-2
CDR3 protein: AWSFTGGTGELF

D gene: TRBD1
V gene: TRBV14
J gene: NA
CDR3 protein: ASSHWVGQVYEQY

D gene: NA
V gene: TRBV27
J gene: TRBJ1-1
CDR3 protein: ASSLVGNTEAF

D gene: NA
V gene: TRBV4-1
J gene: TRBJ1-3
CDR3 protein: ASSQEDSYSGNTIY

D gene: NA
V gene: TRBV5-6
J gene: TRBJ1-5
CDR3 protein: APTGVNQPQH

D gene: NA
V gene: TRBV7-9
J gene: NA
CDR3 protein: ASSYTDGLSSYEQY

D gene: TRBD1
V gene: TRBV7-6
J gene: TRBJ1-3
CDR3 protein: ASSSRDRDGNTIY

D gene: NA
V gene: TRBV6-6
J gene: TRBJ2-1
CDR3 protein: ASSQGPSSYNEQF

D gene: TRBD1
V gene: TRBV27
J gene: TRBJ1-1
CDR3 protein: ASSSGQVGTEAF

D gene: NA
V gene: TRBV4-1
J gene: TRBJ1-1
CDR3 protein: ASSQEGSLNTEAF

D gene: NA
V gene: TRBV27
J gene: TRBJ2-7
CDR3 protein: ASSSAGSVDEQY

D gene: NA
V gene: TRBV30
J gene: TRBJ1-1
CDR3 protein: AWRQNLEAF

D gene: NA
V gene: TRBV5-5
J gene: TRBJ2-5
CDR3 protein: ASSPLLRETQY

D gene: NA
V gene: TRBV10-3
J gene: TRBJ1-2
CDR3 protein: AISEPESGYGYT

D gene: NA
V gene: TRBV7-3
J gene: TRBJ2-3
CDR3 protein: ASSLMTGTDTQY

D gene: NA
V gene: TRBV7-9
J gene: TRBJ1-2
CDR3 protein: ASTLTPTNYGYT

D gene: NA
V gene: TRBV12-5
J gene: TRBJ2-1
CDR3 protein: ASGPLGGEQF

D gene: TRBD2
V gene: TRBV11-2
J gene: TRBJ2-7
CDR3 protein: ASSWLAGGIYEQY

D gene: TRBD2
V gene: TRBV7-8
J gene: TRBJ2-1
CDR3 protein: ASSPGLAGSSSYNEQF

D gene: TRBD1
V gene: TRBV7-9
J gene: TRBJ1-5
CDR3 protein: ASSPGGAAQPQH

D gene: NA
V gene: TRBV6-1
J gene: TRBJ2-7
CDR3 protein: ASSDYEQY

D gene: NA
V gene: TRBV13
J gene: TRBJ2-1
CDR3 protein: ASSPGTYNEQF

D gene: NA
V gene: TRBV19
J gene: TRBJ2-1
CDR3 protein: ASSIGGDLF

D gene: NA
V gene: TRBV9
J gene: TRBJ2-2
CDR3 protein: ASSVEGTGELF

D gene: NA
V gene: TRBV29-1
J gene: TRBJ2-4
CDR3 protein: SVEEADSLAKNIQY

D gene: TRBD1
V gene: TRBV4-2
J gene: TRBJ1-2
CDR3 protein: ASSQRTGINYGYT

D gene: NA
V gene: TRBV6-5
J gene: TRBJ1-1
CDR3 protein: ASSYSEDYTEAF

D gene: NA
V gene: TRBV9
J gene: TRBJ2-7
CDR3 protein: ASSVAESSSYEQY

D gene: NA
V gene: TRBV20-1
J gene: TRBJ1-1
CDR3 protein: SARSTEAF

D gene: NA
V gene: TRBV27
J gene: TRBJ2-1
CDR3 protein: ASTFLGPSYNEQF

D gene: NA
V gene: TRBV4-1
J gene: TRBJ2-1
CDR3 protein: ASSQVSGRTSYNEQF

D gene: TRBD2
V gene: TRBV6-5
J gene: TRBJ2-3
CDR3 protein: ASSYSLSGVLATQY

D gene: TRBD1
V gene: TRBV9
J gene: TRBJ1-2
CDR3 protein: ASSGDRVLRDGYT

D gene: TRBD1
V gene: TRBV19
J gene: TRBJ2-1
CDR3 protein: ASSASARGNEQF

D gene: NA
V gene: TRBV7-7
J gene: TRBJ2-2
CDR3 protein: ASSLVQGDTGELF

D gene: NA
V gene: TRBV11-2
J gene: TRBJ2-1
CDR3 protein: ASSFPVALVEEQF

D gene: NA
V gene: TRBV6-5
J gene: TRBJ1-5
CDR3 protein: ASSYGNDQPQH

D gene: NA
V gene: TRBV7-9
J gene: TRBJ2-2
CDR3 protein: ASSFTAPPGTGELF

D gene: NA
V gene: TRBV7-9
J gene: TRBJ1-4
CDR3 protein: ASSSWDNDGSRGEKLF

D gene: TRBD1
V gene: TRBV4-3
J gene: TRBJ2-5
CDR3 protein: ASSQGPQGWDETQY